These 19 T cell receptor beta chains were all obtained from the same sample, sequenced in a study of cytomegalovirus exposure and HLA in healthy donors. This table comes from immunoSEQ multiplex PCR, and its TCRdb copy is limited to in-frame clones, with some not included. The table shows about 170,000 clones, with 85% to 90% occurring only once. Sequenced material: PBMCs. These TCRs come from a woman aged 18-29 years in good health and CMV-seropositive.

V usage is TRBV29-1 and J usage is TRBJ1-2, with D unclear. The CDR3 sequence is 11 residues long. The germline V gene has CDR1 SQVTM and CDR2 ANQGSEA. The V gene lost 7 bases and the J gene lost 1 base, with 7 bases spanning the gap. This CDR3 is CSASLNYGYTF. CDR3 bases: TGCAGCGCCTCCCTTAACTATGGCTACACCTTC.

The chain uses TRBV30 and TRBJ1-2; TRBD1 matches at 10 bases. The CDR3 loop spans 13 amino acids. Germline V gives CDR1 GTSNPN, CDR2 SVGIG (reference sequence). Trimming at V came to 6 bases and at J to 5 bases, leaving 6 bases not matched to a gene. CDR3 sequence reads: CACRDRGIYGYTF. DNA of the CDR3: TGTGCCTGCCGGGACAGGGGAATTTATGGCTACACCTTC.

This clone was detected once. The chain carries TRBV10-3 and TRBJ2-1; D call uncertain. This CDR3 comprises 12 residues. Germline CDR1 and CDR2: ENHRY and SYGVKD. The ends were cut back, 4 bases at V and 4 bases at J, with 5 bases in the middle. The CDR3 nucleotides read TGTGCCATCAGTGGCAGATACAATGAGCAGTTCTTC. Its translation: CAISGRYNEQFF.

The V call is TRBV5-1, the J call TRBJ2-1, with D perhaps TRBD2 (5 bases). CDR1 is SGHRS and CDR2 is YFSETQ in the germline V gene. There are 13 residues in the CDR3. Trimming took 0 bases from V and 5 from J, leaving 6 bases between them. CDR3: CASSLGRDNEQFF. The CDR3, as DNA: TGCGCCAGCAGCTTGGGGCGGGACAATGAGCAGTTCTTC.

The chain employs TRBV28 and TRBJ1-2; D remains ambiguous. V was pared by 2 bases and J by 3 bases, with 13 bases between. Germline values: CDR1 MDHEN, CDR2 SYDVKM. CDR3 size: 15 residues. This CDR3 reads CASSLDSGLYYGYTF. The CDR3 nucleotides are TGTGCCAGCAGTTTAGATAGCGGGCTATACTATGGCTACACCTTC.

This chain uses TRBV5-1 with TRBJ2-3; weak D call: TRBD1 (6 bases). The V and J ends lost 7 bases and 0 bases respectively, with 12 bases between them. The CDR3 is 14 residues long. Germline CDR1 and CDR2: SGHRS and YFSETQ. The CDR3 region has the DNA TGCGCCAGCCGGGCCGGGACAAGCACAGATACGCAGTATTTT. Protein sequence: CASRAGTSTDTQYF.

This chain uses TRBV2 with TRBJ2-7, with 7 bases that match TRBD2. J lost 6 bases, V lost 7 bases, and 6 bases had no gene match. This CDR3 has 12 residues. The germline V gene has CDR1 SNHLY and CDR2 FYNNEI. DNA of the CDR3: TGTGCCAGCAACAGACCGGGGGGCGAGCAGTACTTC. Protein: CASNRPGGEQYF. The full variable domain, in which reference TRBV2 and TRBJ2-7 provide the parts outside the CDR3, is EPEVTQTPSHQVTQMGQEVILRCVPISNHLYFYWYRQILGQKVEFLVSFYNNEISEKSEIFDDQFSVERPDGSNFTLKIRSTKLEDSAMYFCASNRPGGEQYFGPGTRLTVT.

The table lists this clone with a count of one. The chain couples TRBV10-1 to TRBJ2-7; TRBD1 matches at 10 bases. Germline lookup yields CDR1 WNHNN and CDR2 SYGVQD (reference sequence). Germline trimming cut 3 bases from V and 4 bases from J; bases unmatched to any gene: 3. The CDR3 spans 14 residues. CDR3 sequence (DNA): TGCGCCAGCAGTGATGGGGACAGGGGTTACGAGCAGTACTTC. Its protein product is CASSDGDRGYEQYF.

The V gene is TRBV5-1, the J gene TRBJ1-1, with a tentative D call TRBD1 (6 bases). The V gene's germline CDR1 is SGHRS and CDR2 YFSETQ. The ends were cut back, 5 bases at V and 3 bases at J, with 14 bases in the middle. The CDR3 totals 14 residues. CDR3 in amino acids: CASSRDRLDTEAFF. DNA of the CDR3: TGCGCCAGCAGTAGAGACAGGTTGGACACTGAAGCTTTCTTT.

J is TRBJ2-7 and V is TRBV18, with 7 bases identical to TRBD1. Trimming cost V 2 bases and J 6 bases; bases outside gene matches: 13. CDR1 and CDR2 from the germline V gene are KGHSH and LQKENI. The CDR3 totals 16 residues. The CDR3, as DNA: TGTGCCAGCTCACCAAGGGGACAGATACAAACCACCGAGCAGTACTTC. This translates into CASSPRGQIQTTEQYF.

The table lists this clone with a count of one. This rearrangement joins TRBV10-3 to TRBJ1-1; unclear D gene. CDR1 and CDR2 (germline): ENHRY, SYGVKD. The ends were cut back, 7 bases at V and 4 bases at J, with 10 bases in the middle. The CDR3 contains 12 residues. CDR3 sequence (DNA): TGTGCCATCAAGGCGGGAAGCACTGAAGCTTTCTTT. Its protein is CAIKAGSTEAFF.

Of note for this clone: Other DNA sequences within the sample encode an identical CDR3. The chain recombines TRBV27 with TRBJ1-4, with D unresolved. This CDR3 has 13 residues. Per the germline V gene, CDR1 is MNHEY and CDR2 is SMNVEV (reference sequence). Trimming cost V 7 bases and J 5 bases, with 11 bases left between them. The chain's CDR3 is CASKDTWNEKLFF. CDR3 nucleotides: TGTGCCAGCAAAGACACCTGGAATGAAAAACTGTTTTTT.

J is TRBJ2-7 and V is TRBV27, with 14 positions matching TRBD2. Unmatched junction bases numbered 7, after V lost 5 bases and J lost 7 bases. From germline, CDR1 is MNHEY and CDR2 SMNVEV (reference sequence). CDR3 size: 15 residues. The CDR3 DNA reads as TGTGCCAGCAGTGCTGAGGGACTAGCGGGAGAGGAGCAGTACTTC. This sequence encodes CASSAEGLAGEEQYF.

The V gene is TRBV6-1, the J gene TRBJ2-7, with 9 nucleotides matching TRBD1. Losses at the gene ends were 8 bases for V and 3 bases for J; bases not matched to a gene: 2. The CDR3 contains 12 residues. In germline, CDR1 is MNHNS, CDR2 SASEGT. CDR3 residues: CASGTGSYEQYF. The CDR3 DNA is TGTGCCAGCGGGACAGGGAGCTACGAGCAGTACTTC.

Written as DNA, the CDR3 is TGTGCCAGCAGTCCGCGGCCGGGGCAGCCCCAGCATTTT. This encodes CASSPRPGQPQHF. The genes are TRBV6-6 and TRBJ1-5; D remains unclear. Per the germline V gene, CDR1 is MNHNY and CDR2 is SVGAGI (reference sequence). This CDR3 is built from 13 residues. Deletions cut 5 bases from V and 7 bases from J, with 12 bases between.

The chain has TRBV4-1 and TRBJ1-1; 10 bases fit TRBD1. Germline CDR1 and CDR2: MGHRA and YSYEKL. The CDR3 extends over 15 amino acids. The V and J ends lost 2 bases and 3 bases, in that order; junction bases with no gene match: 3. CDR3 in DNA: TGCGCCAGCAGCCAACCGGGACAGGGGTACACTGAAGCTTTCTTT. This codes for CASSQPGQGYTEAFF.

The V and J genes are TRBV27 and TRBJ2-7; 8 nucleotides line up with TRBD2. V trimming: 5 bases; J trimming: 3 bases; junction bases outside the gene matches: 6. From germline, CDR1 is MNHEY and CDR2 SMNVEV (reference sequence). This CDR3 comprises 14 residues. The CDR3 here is CASSPRLAGYEQYF. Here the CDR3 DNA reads TGTGCCAGCAGTCCTCGGCTAGCGGGCTACGAGCAGTACTTC.

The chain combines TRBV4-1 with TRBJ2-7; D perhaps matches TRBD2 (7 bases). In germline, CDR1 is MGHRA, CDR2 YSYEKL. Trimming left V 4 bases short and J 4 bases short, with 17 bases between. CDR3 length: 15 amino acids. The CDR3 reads CASSRLGAGVYEQYF. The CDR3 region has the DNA TGCGCCAGCAGCCGTTTGGGGGCGGGAGTGTACGAGCAGTACTTC.

The CDR3 DNA follows: TGCGCCAGCAGCCAAGAACTCGGGGGAATTCCCTACGAGCAGTACTTC. Translated: CASSQELGGIPYEQYF. The chain recombines TRBV4-3 with TRBJ2-7; D is perhaps TRBD2 (6 bases). Germline values: CDR1 LGHNA, CDR2 YSLEER. V was shortened by 0 bases and J by 2 bases, with 14 bases between the two germline ends. This CDR3 has 16 amino acids.